A selection of T cell receptor beta chains follows, all from one sample in a study of untreated major depressive disorder. TCRdb keeps only in-frame clones here, not all; method: immunoSEQ multiplex PCR. The sample yields approximately 24,000 clones, about nine tenths seen once. The sequencing sample was made of CD4+ T cells from PBMCs. The receptor set was obtained from a woman aged 30 to 39 with major depressive disorder. The conserved cysteine and the conserved F or W are not part of the CDR3 here. Each record gives: J gene, V gene, CDR3 protein.

j_call: TRBJ2-7; v_call: TRBV19; cdr3_aa: ASSKVAGVLEQY
j_call: TRBJ2-3; v_call: TRBV19; cdr3_aa: ASRTGPYADTQY
j_call: TRBJ2-5; v_call: TRBV7-2; cdr3_aa: ASSLLPSGGLETQY
j_call: TRBJ2-1; v_call: TRBV7-9; cdr3_aa: ASSLGDSGTSGAI
j_call: TRBJ2-7; v_call: TRBV2; cdr3_aa: ASRKRFLGPSGDYEQY
j_call: TRBJ2-2; v_call: TRBV6-1; cdr3_aa: ASSERRKNTGELF
j_call: TRBJ2-1; v_call: TRBV11-2; cdr3_aa: ASTRLLHNEQF
j_call: TRBJ2-3; v_call: TRBV28; cdr3_aa: ASRITSGSTDTQY
j_call: TRBJ1-1; v_call: TRBV28; cdr3_aa: ASSLSSEAF
j_call: TRBJ2-3; v_call: TRBV6-4; cdr3_aa: ASGAGHTDTQY
j_call: TRBJ2-1; v_call: TRBV11-2; cdr3_aa: ASSLSPAGNEQF
j_call: TRBJ1-6; v_call: TRBV5-4; cdr3_aa: ASRPDRALNSPLH
j_call: TRBJ1-2; v_call: TRBV5-1; cdr3_aa: ASSPTGQWYGYT
j_call: TRBJ2-7; v_call: TRBV19; cdr3_aa: ASKVAGGLGGEQY
j_call: TRBJ2-3; v_call: TRBV7-9; cdr3_aa: ASSRGGTSGVSLPDTQY
j_call: TRBJ2-2; v_call: TRBV2; cdr3_aa: ASRRDGGTRYGELF
j_call: TRBJ1-1; v_call: TRBV19; cdr3_aa: ASSRDRVNTEAF
j_call: TRBJ1-1; v_call: TRBV7-2; cdr3_aa: ASSLSRLVNTEAF
j_call: TRBJ2-5; v_call: TRBV5-4; cdr3_aa: ASRLLLFARGNQETQY
j_call: TRBJ2-7; v_call: TRBV28; cdr3_aa: ASSLGQRAY
j_call: TRBJ1-1; v_call: TRBV18; cdr3_aa: ASSPQENTEAF
j_call: TRBJ2-5; v_call: TRBV7-7; cdr3_aa: ASSLGLAGGETQY
j_call: TRBJ2-7; v_call: TRBV7-9; cdr3_aa: ASSSYVMGTYLYEQY
j_call: TRBJ2-1; v_call: TRBV10-3; cdr3_aa: ATGVPPEGQF
j_call: TRBJ1-5; v_call: TRBV10-3; cdr3_aa: AISLDRDNQPQH
j_call: TRBJ2-5; v_call: TRBV7-3; cdr3_aa: ASSLLSQGTQY
j_call: TRBJ2-2; v_call: TRBV9; cdr3_aa: ASSLRLAGGHNTGELF
j_call: TRBJ1-2; v_call: TRBV18; cdr3_aa: ASSLEGNYGYT
j_call: TRBJ2-1; v_call: TRBV9; cdr3_aa: ASSVGVAGGDEQF
j_call: TRBJ2-3; v_call: TRBV28; cdr3_aa: ASITLQGAGDTQY
j_call: TRBJ2-5; v_call: TRBV27; cdr3_aa: ASSPGQGVQETQY
j_call: TRBJ2-3; v_call: TRBV2; cdr3_aa: ASRVLGPDTQY
j_call: TRBJ1-2; v_call: TRBV5-4; cdr3_aa: ASSLAGASSWGYT
j_call: TRBJ2-7; v_call: TRBV7-2; cdr3_aa: ASSSLGTGYEQY